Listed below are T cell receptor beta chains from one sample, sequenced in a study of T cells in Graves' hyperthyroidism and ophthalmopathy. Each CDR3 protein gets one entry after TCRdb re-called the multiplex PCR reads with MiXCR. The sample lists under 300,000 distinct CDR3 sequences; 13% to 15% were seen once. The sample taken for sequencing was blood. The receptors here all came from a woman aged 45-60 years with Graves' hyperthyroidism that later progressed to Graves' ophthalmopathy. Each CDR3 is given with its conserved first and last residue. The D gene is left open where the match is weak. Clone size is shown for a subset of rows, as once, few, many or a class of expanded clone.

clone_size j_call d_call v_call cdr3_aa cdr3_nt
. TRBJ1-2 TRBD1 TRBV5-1 CASSLDWGQGYGYTF TGCGCCAGCAGCTTGGATTGGGGACAGGGCTATGGCTACACCTTC
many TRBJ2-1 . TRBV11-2 CASSLVDGPLAYNEQFF TGTGCCAGCAGCTTAGTAGACGGTCCTCTTGCCTACAATGAGCAGTTCTTC
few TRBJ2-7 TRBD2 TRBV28 CASTVSGGYEQYF TGTGCCAGCACCGTGAGCGGGGGATACGAGCAGTACTTC
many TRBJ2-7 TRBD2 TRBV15 CATSRPDRGGSYEQYF TGTGCCACCAGCAGGCCCGATCGGGGCGGGAGTTACGAGCAGTACTTC
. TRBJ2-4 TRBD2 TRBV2 CASRGLAGGGAKNIQYF TGTGCCAGCAGAGGACTAGCGGGAGGTGGAGCCAAAAACATTCAGTACTTC
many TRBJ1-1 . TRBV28 CASSIGMILGAFF TGTGCCAGCAGTATAGGGATGATTTTGGGAGCTTTCTTT
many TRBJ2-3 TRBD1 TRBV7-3 CASSVTGGSTDTQYF TGTGCCAGCAGCGTCACAGGGGGAAGCACAGATACGCAGTATTTT
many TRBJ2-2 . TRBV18 CASSPPSQEAGELFF TGTGCCAGCTCACCACCGAGTCAGGAGGCCGGGGAGCTGTTTTTT
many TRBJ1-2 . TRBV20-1 CSARVRGGTSGYTF TGCAGTGCTAGAGTGAGGGGGGGGACTTCTGGCTACACCTTC
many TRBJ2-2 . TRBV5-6 CASSLTGVITGELFF TGTGCCAGCAGCTTGACGGGAGTGATCACCGGGGAGCTGTTTTTT
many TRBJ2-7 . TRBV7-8 CASSQAGPAYEQYF TGTGCCAGCAGCCAAGCGGGCCCAGCCTACGAGCAGTACTTC
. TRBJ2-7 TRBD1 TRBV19 CASSIYTTGVGPYEQYF TGTGCCAGTAGTATATACACGACAGGGGTTGGCCCCTACGAGCAGTACTTC
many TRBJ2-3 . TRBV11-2 CASSLVGVQGQDTQYF TGTGCCAGCAGCTTAGTGGGAGTACAGGGACAAGATACGCAGTATTTT
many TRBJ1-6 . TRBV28 CASSSYSYKLYSPLHF TGTGCCAGCAGTTCCTACTCATATAAACTCTATTCACCCCTCCACTTT
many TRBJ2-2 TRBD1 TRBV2 CASSTGQGWGGELFF TGTGCCAGCAGTACAGGACAGGGTTGGGGCGGGGAGCTGTTTTTT
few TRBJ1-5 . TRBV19 CASSILRGRFQPQHF TGTGCCAGTAGTATCCTCAGGGGTAGATTTCAGCCCCAGCATTTT
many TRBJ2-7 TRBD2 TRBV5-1 CASSLTPSGVTYEQYF TGCGCCAGCAGCTTGACACCTAGCGGGGTGACCTACGAGCAGTACTTC
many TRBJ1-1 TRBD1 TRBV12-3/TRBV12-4 CASTQDRSSTEALF TGTGCCAGCACCCAGGACAGGTCGAGCACTGAAGCTCTCTTT
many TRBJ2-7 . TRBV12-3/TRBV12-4 CASSRDSDGYEQYF TGTGCCAGCAGTCGGGACTCCGATGGCTACGAGCAGTACTTC
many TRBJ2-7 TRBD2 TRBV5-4 CASSAGLAGTGYEQYF TGTGCCAGCAGCGCGGGACTAGCGGGGACGGGGTACGAGCAGTACTTC
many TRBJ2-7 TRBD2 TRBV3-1 CASSPGTSGSNEQYF TGTGCCAGCAGCCCCGGGACTAGCGGGAGTAACGAGCAGTACTTC
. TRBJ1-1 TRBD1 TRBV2 CASRGTGANTEAFF TGTGCCAGCAGGGGGACAGGCGCTAACACTGAAGCTTTCTTT
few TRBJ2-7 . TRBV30 CAWSVKGSGDEQYF TGTGCCTGGAGTGTGAAGGGATCGGGCGACGAGCAGTACTTC
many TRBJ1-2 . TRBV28 CASTLTRENYGYTF TGTGCCAGCACCCTAACCCGGGAGAACTATGGCTACACCTTC
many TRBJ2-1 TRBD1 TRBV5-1 CASSLEGQYYNEQFF TGCGCCAGCAGCTTGGAGGGACAGTACTACAATGAGCAGTTCTTC
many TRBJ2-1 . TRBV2 CASSRDDGNEQFF TGTGCCAGCAGCCGGGACGACGGCAATGAGCAGTTCTTC
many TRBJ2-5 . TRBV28 CASSLTAGRGETQYF TGTGCCAGCAGCCTGACCGCGGGAAGAGGAGAGACCCAGTACTTC
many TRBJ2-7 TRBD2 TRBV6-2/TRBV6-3 CASLSSGSLVEQYF TGTGCCAGCCTCTCTAGCGGGAGTCTAGTCGAGCAGTACTTC
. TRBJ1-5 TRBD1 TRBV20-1 CSATSRGLQPQHF TGCAGTGCTACCTCCAGGGGGCTTCAGCCCCAGCATTTT
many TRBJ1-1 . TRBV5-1 CASTSGTEAFF TGCGCCAGCACATCGGGTACTGAAGCTTTCTTT
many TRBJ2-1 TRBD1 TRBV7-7 CASSSGQGARDEQFF TGTGCTAGCAGCTCTGGACAGGGGGCGCGGGATGAGCAGTTCTTC
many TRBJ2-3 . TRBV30 CAWSGGSTDTQYF TGTGCCTGGAGTGGGGGCAGCACAGATACGCAGTATTTT
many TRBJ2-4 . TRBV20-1 CSAPGGMDSLAKNIQYF TGCAGTGCCCCCGGGGGCATGGATTCCCTAGCCAAAAACATTCAGTACTTC
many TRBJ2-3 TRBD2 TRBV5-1 CASSEREGRDTQYF TGCGCCAGCAGCGAGCGGGAGGGCAGAGATACGCAGTATTTT
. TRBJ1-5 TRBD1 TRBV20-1 CSATIQGDQPQHF TGCAGTGCTACCATACAGGGGGATCAGCCCCAGCATTTT
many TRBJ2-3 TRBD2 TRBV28 CASSILLSGGSTDTQYF TGTGCCAGCAGTATTCTCTTATCGGGAGGGAGCACAGATACGCAGTATTTT
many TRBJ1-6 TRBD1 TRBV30 CAWSRGRETPLHF TGTGCCTGGAGTAGGGGGCGCGAGACACCCCTCCACTTT
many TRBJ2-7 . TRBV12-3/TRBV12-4 CASRTTGSEQYF TGTGCCAGCAGGACAACAGGTTCCGAGCAGTACTTC
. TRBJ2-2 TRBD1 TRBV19 CASSPGGAPGELFF TGTGCCAGTAGTCCAGGGGGCGCCCCCGGGGAGCTGTTTTTT
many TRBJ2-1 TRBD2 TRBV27 CASSLRREQAEQFF TGTGCCAGCAGTTTAAGGCGGGAGCAAGCTGAGCAGTTCTTC
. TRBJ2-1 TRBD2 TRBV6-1 CASSQLAFSYNEQFF TGTGCCAGCAGCCAACTAGCGTTCTCCTACAATGAGCAGTTCTTC
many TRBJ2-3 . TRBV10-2 CASTDQAAATQYF TGCGCCAGCACGGACCAGGCGGCAGCTACGCAGTATTTT
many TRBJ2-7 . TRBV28 CASSFTSLGSYEQYF TGTGCCAGCAGTTTTACTAGCTTAGGCTCCTACGAGCAGTACTTC
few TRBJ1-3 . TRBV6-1 CASREDHSSGNTIYF TGTGCCAGCAGGGAGGACCACAGCTCTGGAAACACCATATATTTT
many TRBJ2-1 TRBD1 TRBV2 CASSGDRGNEQFF TGTGCCAGCAGCGGGGACAGGGGCAATGAGCAGTTCTTC
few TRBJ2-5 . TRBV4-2 CASTARGASGETQYF TGTGCCAGCACCGCAAGAGGAGCGTCTGGGGAGACCCAGTACTTC
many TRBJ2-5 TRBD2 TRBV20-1 CSATGLAGEQETQYF TGCAGTGCTACAGGACTAGCGGGGGAACAAGAGACCCAGTACTTC
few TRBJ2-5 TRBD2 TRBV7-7 CASSLRLAGGPVEETQYF TGTGCTAGCAGCTTACGACTAGCGGGAGGGCCTGTGGAAGAGACCCAGTACTTC